Presented here are 6 T cell receptor beta chains from one specimen sequenced in a study of blood T cell repertoires in COVID-19. Here immunoSEQ multiplex PCR was the method, and the copy in TCRdb shows in-frame clones only, minus some. The sample lists 200,000 to 250,000 clones; approximately 85% were seen once. Sequences were obtained from PBMCs or T cells enriched from blood (not recorded which). The source is a woman between 45 and 65 years old with acute COVID-19.

The rearrangement joins TRBV7-2 to TRBJ2-1; TRBD2 might be the D (6 bases). CDR1 SGHTA and CDR2 FQGNSA come from the germline V gene. V was shortened by 2 bases and J by 0 bases, with 8 bases between the two germline ends. This CDR3 comprises 15 residues. The CDR3 bases are TGTGCCAGCAGCTTACGCGGGGTCTCCTACAATGAGCAGTTCTTC. Protein: CASSLRGVSYNEQFF.

The sample holds many counts of this clone. This chain uses TRBV6-2 or TRBV6-3 with TRBJ2-1; D not certain. This CDR3 contains 13 residues. The germline CDR1 and CDR2 sequences are MNHEY and SVGEGT. V was trimmed by 2 bases and J by 6 bases, leaving 8 bases between them. The CDR3: CASSYNLGNEQFF. The CDR3 bases are TGTGCCAGCAGTTACAATCTAGGCAATGAGCAGTTCTTC.

The V call is TRBV19, the J call TRBJ2-1; 9 bases match TRBD2. This CDR3 contains 14 residues. The junction had 7 bases not matched to a gene; V was cut back by 5 bases and J by 8 bases. Germline assignment: CDR1 LNHDA and CDR2 SQIVND (reference sequence). The CDR3: CASSSAGGPYEQFF. In DNA, the CDR3 is TGTGCCAGTAGTTCTGCGGGGGGGCCTTATGAGCAGTTCTTC. Supplemented by reference TRBV19 and TRBJ2-1, the full variable domain reads DGGITQSPKYLFRKEGQNVTLSCEQNLNHDAMYWYRQDPGQGLRLIYYSQIVNDFQKGDIAEGYSVSREKKESFPLTVTSAQKNPTAFYLCASSSAGGPYEQFFGPGTRLTVL.

This clone is a singleton in its sample. The chain carries TRBV16 and TRBJ1-5; D is undetermined. The CDR3 covers 17 residues. The germline V and J ends were trimmed by 0 bases and 4 bases, with 16 bases remaining between them. Germline CDR1 and CDR2: KGHSY and FQNENV. CDR3 protein: CASSQSLGRRENQPQHF. CDR3 DNA: TGTGCCAGCAGCCAATCGTTGGGGAGGAGAGAAAATCAGCCCCAGCATTTT.

The rearrangement joins TRBV30 to TRBJ1-1, with 7 bases aligning to TRBD1. Germline CDR1 reads GTSNPN; CDR2 reads SVGIG (reference sequence). V lost 2 bases, J lost 1 base, and 7 bases stayed unmatched. The CDR3 has 15 residues. DNA for the CDR3: TGTGCCTGGAGTCCCTTCCAGGGGGAGAACACTGAAGCTTTCTTT. The encoded protein is CAWSPFQGENTEAFF.

The rearrangement joins TRBV3-1 (or the pseudogene TRBV3-2) to TRBJ2-1; the match to TRBD2 covers 11 bases. V dropped 4 bases and J dropped 10; count of bases not matched to a gene: 9. CDR3 length: 15 amino acids. Germline V CDR1 and CDR2: LGHDT, YNNKEL (reference sequence). This chain's CDR3 is CASSLSTSGVEEQFF. The CDR3 bases are TGTGCCAGCAGCCTATCGACTAGCGGGGTCGAAGAGCAGTTCTTC.